Shown below are 21 T cell receptor beta chains from a single sample sequenced in a study of T cell responses to AZD1222 COVID-19 vaccine. The repertoire was sequenced with immunoSEQ multiplex PCR; TCRdb's copy has only in-frame clones and lacks some. In the table there are about 190,000 clones, over 85% of which are singletons. The sequencing here drew on peripheral blood, taken 28 days after the second dose of the MenACWY control vaccine. The receptors shown here come from an adult who received the MenACWY meningococcal vaccine as a control.

This chain connects TRBV18 to TRBJ1-2, with TRBD1 as a possible D gene (5 bases). The CDR3 runs to 15 residues. The germline gives CDR1 KGHSH, CDR2 LQKENI. V lost 0 bases and J 8 bases, leaving 16 bases between the germline ends. The CDR3 nucleotides are TGTGCCAGCTCACCACCCACGGGGCCGCGGGGAGGCTACACCTTC. It encodes CASSPPTGPRGGYTF.

The chain is built from TRBV25-1 and TRBJ1-2; 10 bases align to TRBD1. CDR3 length: 15 residues. Per germline, CDR1 MGHDK and CDR2 SYGVNS. With 5 bases clipped from V and 6 bases from J, the junction kept 9 bases outside the gene matches. CDR3 loop: CASSTGTGDLDGYTF. CDR3 nucleotide sequence: TGTGCCAGCAGTACCGGGACAGGGGATTTGGATGGCTACACCTTC.

The chain has TRBV19 and TRBJ2-1; no definite D call. CDR1 and CDR2 from the germline V gene are LNHDA and SQIVND (reference sequence). Between the trimmed V and J ends, which lost 3 bases and 2 bases, there was a span of 11 bases. The CDR3 spans 15 residues. This CDR3 is CASSIRSDPYNEQFF. The CDR3 nucleotides read TGTGCCAGTAGTATTAGGTCCGACCCCTACAATGAGCAGTTCTTC.

Worth noting for this clone: Other DNA sequences in the sample encode the same CDR3. This chain joins TRBV5-1 and TRBJ2-3; no definite D call. The ends were cut back, 0 bases at V and 3 bases at J, with 8 bases in the middle. The germline CDR1 and CDR2 sequences are SGHRS and YFSETQ. This CDR3 spans 14 amino acids. The CDR3 sequence is CASSLVGITDTQYF. As DNA, the CDR3 is TGCGCCAGCAGCTTGGTGGGTATTACAGATACGCAGTATTTT.

The chain recombines TRBV7-9 with TRBJ2-1; 10 bases are a match to TRBD2. The CDR3 length is 15 residues. Germline V gene lookup returns CDR1 SEHNR and CDR2 FQNEAQ (reference sequence). Trimming removed 5 bases from V and 5 bases from J; junction bases left unmatched: 6. CDR3 DNA: TGTGCCAGCAGCACGACTAGCGGGTTCGACAATGAGCAGTTCTTC. Translating gives CASSTTSGFDNEQFF.

In its sample, this clone was seen once. The V call is TRBV27, the J call TRBJ1-6, with D uncertain. The CDR3 length is 15 residues. Germline loops: CDR1 MNHEY, CDR2 SMNVEV (reference sequence). Trimming pared 3 bases from V and 5 bases from J, leaving 11 bases between. This CDR3 is CASSFLTVNNSPLHF. The CDR3 nucleotides read TGTGCCAGCAGTTTTTTAACAGTGAATAATTCACCCCTCCACTTT.

This chain joins TRBV18 and TRBJ2-3; either TRBD1 or TRBD2 may fit D (5 bases each). Germline V gene data show CDR1 as KGHSH and CDR2 as LQKENI. The CDR3 covers 15 residues. V lost 2 bases, J lost 1 base, and 10 bases lay in between. CDR3 DNA sequence: TGTGCCAGCTCACCAGGTCAGGGACGCACAGATACGCAGTATTTT. Translated: CASSPGQGRTDTQYF.

V usage is TRBV19 and J usage is TRBJ2-5; no clear D gene. Germline CDR1 is LNHDA and CDR2 is SQIVND (reference sequence). CDR3 length equals 14 residues. V shed 1 base and J shed 1 base, with 7 bases lying between them. The CDR3 coding sequence is TGTGCCAGTAGTATAGGGAGCAGCCAAGAGACCCAGTACTTC. It translates to CASSIGSSQETQYF.

This chain links TRBV9 with TRBJ2-5; D remains ambiguous. This CDR3 comprises 14 residues. Looked up from germline, CDR1 is SGDLS and CDR2 is YYNGEE. V shed 1 base and J shed 3 bases, with 10 bases lying between them. The CDR3 coding sequence is TGTGCCAGCAGCGTACACGCTGGGGAAGAGACCCAGTACTTC. Its translation: CASSVHAGEETQYF.

This chain uses TRBV10-3 with TRBJ1-4, with 8 bases identical to TRBD1. The ends lost 10 bases at V and 6 bases at J; junction bases unmatched: 7. CDR1 ENHRY and CDR2 SYGVKD come from the germline V gene. This CDR3 has 13 amino acids. The CDR3 nucleotides are TGTGCCACCCGGACAGGGACGGATGAAAAACTGTTTTTT. Encoded protein: CATRTGTDEKLFF.

The genes are TRBV6-5 and TRBJ1-5; D might be TRBD1 (6 bases). This CDR3 is built from 16 residues. Between the trimmed V and J ends, which lost 4 bases and 5 bases, there was a span of 18 bases. Germline CDR1 and CDR2: MNHEY and SVGAGI. CDR3 in amino acids: CASSSSSGTNYQPQHF. For the CDR3, the DNA is TGTGCCAGCAGTTCTTCTTCCGGGACAAATTATCAGCCCCAGCATTTT.

The chain is built from TRBV19 and TRBJ2-2, with TRBD1 matching over 8 bases. V dropped 7 bases and J dropped 1; count of bases not matched to a gene: 8. This CDR3 has 16 amino acids. CDR1 and CDR2 from the germline V gene are LNHDA and SQIVND (reference sequence). The CDR3 region is CASKPRTGLNTGELFF. CDR3 DNA: TGTGCCAGTAAACCGAGGACAGGGTTGAACACCGGGGAGCTGTTTTTT.

This chain links TRBV5-1 with TRBJ1-3, with D possibly TRBD1 on 6 matching bases. The germline CDR1 and CDR2 sequences are SGHRS and YFSETQ. The CDR3 is 15 residues long. Deletions cut 4 bases from V and 8 bases from J, with 19 bases between. CDR3 in amino acids: CASSATGTSADTIYF. The DNA of the CDR3 is TGCGCCAGCAGCGCTACCGGGACAAGCGCGGACACCATATATTTT.

This chain uses TRBV13 with TRBJ2-5; tentative D call: TRBD1 (5 bases). The CDR3 contains 15 residues. V dropped 8 bases and J dropped 4 bases, with 20 bases sitting between them. Germline values: CDR1 PRHDT, CDR2 FYEKMQ (reference sequence). The CDR3 bases are TGTGCCAGCGCGCCAGGGTTTGGGGTCTTAGAGACCCAGTACTTC. Translated, it gives CASAPGFGVLETQYF.

The CDR3 DNA is TGCAGTGCTAGCAAGACGGATGGCTACACCTTC. This codes for CSASKTDGYTF. The chain is built from TRBV20-1 and TRBJ1-2; D not resolved. This CDR3 has 11 amino acids. V lost 3 bases and J lost 6, with 8 bases in between. The germline V gene has CDR1 DFQATT and CDR2 SNEGSKA (reference sequence).

This clone was observed a few times. The rearrangement links TRBV7-2 to TRBJ1-1, with 9 bases matching TRBD1. Germline V gives CDR1 SGHTA, CDR2 FQGNSA. With V trimmed by 4 bases and J by 7 bases, 7 bases remained unmatched. The CDR3 runs to 14 residues. The CDR3 nucleotides are TGTGCCAGCAGCTCTAACAGGGGGCTAAGTGAAGCTTTCTTT. Its translation is CASSSNRGLSEAFF.

The chain recombines TRBV14 with TRBJ1-1; TRBD1 might be the D (5 bases). The germline V gene has CDR1 SGHDN and CDR2 FVKESK. CDR3 length equals 15 residues. Trimming removed 1 base from V and 1 base from J, with 10 bases in between. In DNA, the CDR3 is TGTGCCAGCAGCCAAGCGGGACGGGGGAACACTGAAGCTTTCTTT. As protein: CASSQAGRGNTEAFF.

The genes are TRBV11-2 and TRBJ2-1; the match to TRBD2 covers 11 bases. This CDR3 has 15 amino acids. Germline CDR1 reads SGHAT; CDR2 reads FQNNGV. With V trimmed by 1 base and J by 7 bases, 3 bases remained unmatched. This CDR3 reads CASSLVAGGKNEQFF. CDR3 in DNA: TGTGCCAGCAGCTTAGTAGCGGGAGGGAAAAATGAGCAGTTCTTC.

This clone was counted a single time. The chain uses TRBV7-9 and TRBJ1-5; 12 bases align to TRBD1. This CDR3 is 15 amino acids long. The trim removed 3 bases at V and 5 bases at J, leaving 2 bases unmatched. The germline CDR1 and CDR2 sequences are SEHNR and FQNEAQ (reference sequence). The DNA for the CDR3 is TGTGCCAGCAGCTTTGGGACAGGGGGCGATCAGCCCCAGCATTTT. Its protein product is CASSFGTGGDQPQHF.

The gene calls are TRBV3-1 (or the pseudogene TRBV3-2) and TRBJ2-7; unclear D gene. The CDR3 has 15 amino acids. Germline loops: CDR1 LGHDT, CDR2 YNNKEL (reference sequence). V lost 2 bases and J lost 5, with 16 bases in between. The CDR3 bases are TGTGCCAGCAGCCAATCCCGCTGGACCAGAGACGAGCAGTACTTC. It encodes CASSQSRWTRDEQYF.

This chain uses TRBV20-1 with TRBJ1-5, with D uncertain. The V gene lost 3 bases and the J gene lost 5 bases, with 11 bases spanning the gap. The germline gives CDR1 DFQATT, CDR2 SNEGSKA (reference sequence). The CDR3 is made up of 13 amino acids. The DNA for the CDR3 is TGCAGTGCTAGTTCAGGCGGCGATCAGCCCCAGCATTTT. Translating gives CSASSGGDQPQHF.